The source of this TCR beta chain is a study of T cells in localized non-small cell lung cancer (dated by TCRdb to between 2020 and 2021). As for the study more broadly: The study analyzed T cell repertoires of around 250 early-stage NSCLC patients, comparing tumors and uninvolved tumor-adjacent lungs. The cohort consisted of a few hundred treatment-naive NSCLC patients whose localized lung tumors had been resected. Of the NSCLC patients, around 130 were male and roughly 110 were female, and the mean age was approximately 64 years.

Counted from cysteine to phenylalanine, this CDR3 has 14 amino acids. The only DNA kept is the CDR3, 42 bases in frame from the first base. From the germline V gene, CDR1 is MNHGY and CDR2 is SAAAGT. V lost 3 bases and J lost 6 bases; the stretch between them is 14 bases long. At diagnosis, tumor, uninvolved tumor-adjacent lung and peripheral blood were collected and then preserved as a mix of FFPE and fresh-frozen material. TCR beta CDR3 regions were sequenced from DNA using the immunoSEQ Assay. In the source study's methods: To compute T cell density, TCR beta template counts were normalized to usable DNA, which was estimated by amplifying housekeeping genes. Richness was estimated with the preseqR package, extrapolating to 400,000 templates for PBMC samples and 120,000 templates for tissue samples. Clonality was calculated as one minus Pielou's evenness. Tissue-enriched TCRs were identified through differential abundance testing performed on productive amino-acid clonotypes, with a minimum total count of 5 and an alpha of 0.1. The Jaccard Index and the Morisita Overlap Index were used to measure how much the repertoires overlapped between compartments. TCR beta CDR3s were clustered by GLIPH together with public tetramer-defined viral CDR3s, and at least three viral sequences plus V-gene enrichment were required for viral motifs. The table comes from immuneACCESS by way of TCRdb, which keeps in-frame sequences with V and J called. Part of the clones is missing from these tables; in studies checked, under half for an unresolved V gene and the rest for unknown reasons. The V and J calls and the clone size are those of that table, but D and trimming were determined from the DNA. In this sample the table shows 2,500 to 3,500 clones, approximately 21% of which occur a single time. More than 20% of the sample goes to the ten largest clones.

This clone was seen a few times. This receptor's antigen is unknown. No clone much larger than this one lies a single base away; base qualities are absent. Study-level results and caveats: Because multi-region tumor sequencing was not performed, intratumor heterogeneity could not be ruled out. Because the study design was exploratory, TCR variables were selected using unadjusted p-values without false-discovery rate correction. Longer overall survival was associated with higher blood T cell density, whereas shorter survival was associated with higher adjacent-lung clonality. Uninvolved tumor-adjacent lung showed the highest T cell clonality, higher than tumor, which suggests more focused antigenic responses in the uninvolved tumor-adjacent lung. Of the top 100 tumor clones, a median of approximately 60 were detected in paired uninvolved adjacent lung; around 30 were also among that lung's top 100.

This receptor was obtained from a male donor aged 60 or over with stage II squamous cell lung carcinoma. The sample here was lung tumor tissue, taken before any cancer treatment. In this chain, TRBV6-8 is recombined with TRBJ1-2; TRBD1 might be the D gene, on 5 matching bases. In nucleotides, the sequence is TGTGCCAGCAGTTATGACGGGGGGGTCCATGGCTACACCTTC. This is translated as CASSYDGGVHGYTF.